This T cell receptor beta chain was identified in a study of blood T cell repertoires in COVID-19. Turning to the study itself: Sites in the United States, Italy and Spain provided acute and convalescent COVID-19 samples. In each case, the material was cDNA or gDNA derived from T cells, B-cell-depleted T cells, or PBMCs.

In the source study's methods: How many nucleated cells were present was estimated from reference gene primer amplification. Assay: immunoSEQ multiplex PCR; the TCRdb copy retains only in-frame clones and omits some. The V and J calls and clone size come from that table; D and trimming were worked out from the DNA. The profile shows about 210,000 clones, about 86% of them singletons. With 3 bases removed from V and 2 bases from J, the gap between germline ends came to 11 bases. This CDR3 spans 13 amino acids. Per germline, CDR1 DFQATT and CDR2 SNEGSKA (reference sequence). The chain joins TRBV20-1 to TRBJ2-7, with no clear D. This clonotype was obtained from a man aged 50-59 years with active or convalescent COVID-19. The sample comprised peripheral blood. CDR3 protein: CSASRFRAYEQYF. The CDR3 DNA reads TGCAGTGCTAGTCGATTCCGGGCCTACGAGCAGTACTTC.